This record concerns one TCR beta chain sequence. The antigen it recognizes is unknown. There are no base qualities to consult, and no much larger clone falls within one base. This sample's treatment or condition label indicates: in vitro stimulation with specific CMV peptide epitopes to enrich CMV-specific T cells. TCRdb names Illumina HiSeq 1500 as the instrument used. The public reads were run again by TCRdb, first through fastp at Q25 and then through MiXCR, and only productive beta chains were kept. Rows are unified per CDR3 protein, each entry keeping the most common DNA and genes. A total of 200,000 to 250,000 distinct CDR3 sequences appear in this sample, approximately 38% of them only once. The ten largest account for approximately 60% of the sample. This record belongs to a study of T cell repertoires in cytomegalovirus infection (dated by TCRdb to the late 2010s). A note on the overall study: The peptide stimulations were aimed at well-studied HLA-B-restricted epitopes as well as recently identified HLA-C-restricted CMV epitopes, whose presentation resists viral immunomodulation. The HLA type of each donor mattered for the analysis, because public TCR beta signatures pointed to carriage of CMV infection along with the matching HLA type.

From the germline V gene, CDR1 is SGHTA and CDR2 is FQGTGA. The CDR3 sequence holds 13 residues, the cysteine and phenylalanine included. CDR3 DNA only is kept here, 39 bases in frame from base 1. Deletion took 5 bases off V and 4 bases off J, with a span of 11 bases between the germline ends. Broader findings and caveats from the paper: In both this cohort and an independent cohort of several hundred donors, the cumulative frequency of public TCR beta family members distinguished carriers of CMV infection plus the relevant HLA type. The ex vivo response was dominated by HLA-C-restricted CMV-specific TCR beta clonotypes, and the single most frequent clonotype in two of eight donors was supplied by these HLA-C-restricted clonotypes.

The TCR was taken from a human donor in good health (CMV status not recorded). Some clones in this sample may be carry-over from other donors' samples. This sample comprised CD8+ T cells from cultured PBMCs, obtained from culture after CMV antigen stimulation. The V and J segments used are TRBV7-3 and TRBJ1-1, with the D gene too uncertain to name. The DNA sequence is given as TGTGCCAGCAGCCGAAGTCAGGCCACTGAAGCTTTCTTT. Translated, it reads CASSRSQATEAFF.